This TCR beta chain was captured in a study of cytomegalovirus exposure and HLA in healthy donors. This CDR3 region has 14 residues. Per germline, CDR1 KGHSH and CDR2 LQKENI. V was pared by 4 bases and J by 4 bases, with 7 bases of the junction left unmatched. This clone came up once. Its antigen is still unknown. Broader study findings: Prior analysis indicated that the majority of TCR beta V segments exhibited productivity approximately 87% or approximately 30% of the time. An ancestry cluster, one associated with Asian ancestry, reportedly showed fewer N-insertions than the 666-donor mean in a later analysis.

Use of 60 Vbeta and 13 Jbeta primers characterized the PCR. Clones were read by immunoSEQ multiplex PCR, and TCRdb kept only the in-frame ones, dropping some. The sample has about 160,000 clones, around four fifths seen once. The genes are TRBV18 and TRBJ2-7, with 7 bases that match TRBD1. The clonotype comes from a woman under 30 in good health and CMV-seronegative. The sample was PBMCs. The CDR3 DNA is TGTGCCAGCTCACAAGGACAGGCCCTTTACGAGCAGTACTTC. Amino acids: CASSQGQALYEQYF.